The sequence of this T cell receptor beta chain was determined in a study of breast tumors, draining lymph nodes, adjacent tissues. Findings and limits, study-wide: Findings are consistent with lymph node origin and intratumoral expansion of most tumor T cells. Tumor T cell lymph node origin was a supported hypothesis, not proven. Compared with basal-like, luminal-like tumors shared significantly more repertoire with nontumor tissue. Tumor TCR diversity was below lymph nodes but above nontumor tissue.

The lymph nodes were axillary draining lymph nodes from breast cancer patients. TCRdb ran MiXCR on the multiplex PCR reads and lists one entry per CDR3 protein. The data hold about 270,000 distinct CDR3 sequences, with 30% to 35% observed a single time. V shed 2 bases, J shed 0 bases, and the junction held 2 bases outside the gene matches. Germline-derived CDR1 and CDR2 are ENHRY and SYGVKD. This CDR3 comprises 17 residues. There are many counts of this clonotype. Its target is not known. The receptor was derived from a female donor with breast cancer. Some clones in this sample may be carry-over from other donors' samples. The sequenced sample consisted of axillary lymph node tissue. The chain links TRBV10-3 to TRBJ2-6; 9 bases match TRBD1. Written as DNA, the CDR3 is TGTGCCATCAGTGAGAGGGACAGGGCCTCTGGGGCCAACGTCCTGACTTTC. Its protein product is CAISERDRASGANVLTF.